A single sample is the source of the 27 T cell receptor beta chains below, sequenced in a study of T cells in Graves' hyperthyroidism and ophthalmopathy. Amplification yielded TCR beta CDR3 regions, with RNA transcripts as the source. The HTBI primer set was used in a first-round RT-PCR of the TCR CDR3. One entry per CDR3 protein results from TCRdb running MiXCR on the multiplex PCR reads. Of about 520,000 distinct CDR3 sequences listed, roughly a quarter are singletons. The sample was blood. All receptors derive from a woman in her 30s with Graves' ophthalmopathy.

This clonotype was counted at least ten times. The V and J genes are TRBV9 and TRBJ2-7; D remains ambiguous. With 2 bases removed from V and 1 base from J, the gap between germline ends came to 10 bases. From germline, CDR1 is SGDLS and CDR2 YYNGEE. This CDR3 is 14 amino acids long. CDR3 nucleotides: TGTGCCAGCAGCGTCATAGAAGGGTCCTACGAGCAGTACTTC. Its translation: CASSVIEGSYEQYF.

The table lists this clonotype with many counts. CDR3 protein: CASSYFEANQPQHF. The CDR3 nucleotides are TGTGCCAGCAGTTATTTCGAGGCTAATCAGCCCCAGCATTTT. This chain connects TRBV6-2 or TRBV6-3 to TRBJ1-5; D uncertain. This CDR3 has 14 residues. V lost 3 bases and J 4 bases, leaving 10 bases between the germline ends. CDR1 is MNHEY, CDR2 SVGEGT, per germline.

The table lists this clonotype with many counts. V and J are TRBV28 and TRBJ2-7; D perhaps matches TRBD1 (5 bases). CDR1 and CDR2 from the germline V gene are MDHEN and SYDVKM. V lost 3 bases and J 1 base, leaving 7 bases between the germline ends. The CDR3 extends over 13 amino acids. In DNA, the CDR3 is TGTGCCAGCAGTTTGACAGATTCCTACGAGCAGTACTTC. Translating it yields CASSLTDSYEQYF.

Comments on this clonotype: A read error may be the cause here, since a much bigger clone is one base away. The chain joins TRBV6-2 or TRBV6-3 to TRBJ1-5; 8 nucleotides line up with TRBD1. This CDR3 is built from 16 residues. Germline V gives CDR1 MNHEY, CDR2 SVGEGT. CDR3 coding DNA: TGTGCCAGCATTTACGGACAGGGCGGGAGCAATCAGCCCCAGCATTTT. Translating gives CASIYGQGGSNQPQHF.

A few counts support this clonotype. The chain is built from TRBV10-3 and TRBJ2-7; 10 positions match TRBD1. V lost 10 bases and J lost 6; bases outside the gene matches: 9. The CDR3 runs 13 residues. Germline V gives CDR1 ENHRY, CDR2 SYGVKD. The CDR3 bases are TGTGCCACTCACCGGGACAGGGGTTTCGAGCAGTACTTC. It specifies CATHRDRGFEQYF.

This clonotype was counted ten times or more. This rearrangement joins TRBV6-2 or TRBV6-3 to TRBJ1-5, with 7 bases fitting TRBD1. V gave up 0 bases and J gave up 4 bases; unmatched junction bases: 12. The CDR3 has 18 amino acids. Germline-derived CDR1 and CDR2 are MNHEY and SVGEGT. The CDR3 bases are TGTGCCAGCAGTTACTCCTCTATCCGACAGGGACTAAATCAGCCCCAGCATTTT. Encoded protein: CASSYSSIRQGLNQPQHF.

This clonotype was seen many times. The CDR3 DNA reads TGTGCCAGCAGTGAAGAGGCTAGCGCCTCCTACGAGCAGTACTTC. It yields the protein CASSEEASASYEQYF. The chain employs TRBV6-1 and TRBJ2-7; the D gene is possibly TRBD2 (6 bases). Germline CDR1 MNHNS, CDR2 SASEGT. CDR3 length: 15 residues. Trimming took 1 base from V and 0 from J, leaving 10 bases between them.

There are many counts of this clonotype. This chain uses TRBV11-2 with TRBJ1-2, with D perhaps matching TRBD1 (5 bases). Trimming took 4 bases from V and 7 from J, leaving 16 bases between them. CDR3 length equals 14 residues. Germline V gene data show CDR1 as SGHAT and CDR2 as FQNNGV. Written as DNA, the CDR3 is TGTGCCAGCAGCTCCCCGCGGGGTAGGGGTGGCTACACCTTC. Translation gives CASSSPRGRGGYTF.

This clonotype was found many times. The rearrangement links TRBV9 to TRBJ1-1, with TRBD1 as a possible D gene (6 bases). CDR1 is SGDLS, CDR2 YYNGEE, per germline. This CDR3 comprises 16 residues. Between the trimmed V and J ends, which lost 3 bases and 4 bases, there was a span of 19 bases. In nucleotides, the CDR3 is TGTGCCAGCAGCGCCCCACAGGGACTGGTATCCACTGAAGCTTTCTTT. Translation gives CASSAPQGLVSTEAFF.

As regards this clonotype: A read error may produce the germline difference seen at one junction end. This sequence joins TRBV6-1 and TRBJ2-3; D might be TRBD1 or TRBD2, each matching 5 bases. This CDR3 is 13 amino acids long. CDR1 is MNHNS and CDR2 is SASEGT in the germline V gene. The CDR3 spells CASTKNGAFLLEF. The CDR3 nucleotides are TGTGCCAGCACCAAAAACGGGGCATTTCTTCTCGAGTTT.

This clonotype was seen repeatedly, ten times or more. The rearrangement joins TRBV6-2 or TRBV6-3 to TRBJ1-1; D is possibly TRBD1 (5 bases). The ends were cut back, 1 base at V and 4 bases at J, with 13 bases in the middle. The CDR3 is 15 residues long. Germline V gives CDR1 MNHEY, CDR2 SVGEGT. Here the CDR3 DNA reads TGTGCCAGCAGTTACTTTTTGGGAAGGGGCACTGAAGCTTTCTTT. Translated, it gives CASSYFLGRGTEAFF.

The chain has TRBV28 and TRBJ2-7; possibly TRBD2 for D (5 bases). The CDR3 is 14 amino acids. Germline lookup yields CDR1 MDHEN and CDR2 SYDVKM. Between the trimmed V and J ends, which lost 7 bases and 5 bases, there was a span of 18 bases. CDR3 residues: CASTRAVPPHEQYF. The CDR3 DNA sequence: TGTGCCAGCACGCGGGCAGTACCCCCCCACGAGCAGTACTTC.

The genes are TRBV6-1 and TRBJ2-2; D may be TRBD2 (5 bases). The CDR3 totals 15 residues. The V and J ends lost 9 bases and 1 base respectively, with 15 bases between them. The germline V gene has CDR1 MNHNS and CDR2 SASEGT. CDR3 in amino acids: CASQGTGKNTGELFF. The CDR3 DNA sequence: TGTGCCAGTCAAGGTACGGGGAAGAACACCGGGGAGCTGTTTTTT.

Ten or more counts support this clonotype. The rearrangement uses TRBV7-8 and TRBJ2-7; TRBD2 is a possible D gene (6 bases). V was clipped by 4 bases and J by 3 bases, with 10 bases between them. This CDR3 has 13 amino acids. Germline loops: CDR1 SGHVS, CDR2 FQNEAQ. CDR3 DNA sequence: TGTGCCAGCAGCTCCCGGGACTTCTACGAGCAGTACTTC. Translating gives CASSSRDFYEQYF.

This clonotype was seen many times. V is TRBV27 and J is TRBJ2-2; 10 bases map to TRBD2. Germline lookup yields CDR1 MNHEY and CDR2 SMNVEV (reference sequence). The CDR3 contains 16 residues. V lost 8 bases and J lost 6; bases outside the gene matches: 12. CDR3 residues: CASAGSGGASPGELFF. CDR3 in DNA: TGTGCCAGCGCCGGGAGCGGGGGGGCCTCACCCGGGGAGCTGTTTTTT.

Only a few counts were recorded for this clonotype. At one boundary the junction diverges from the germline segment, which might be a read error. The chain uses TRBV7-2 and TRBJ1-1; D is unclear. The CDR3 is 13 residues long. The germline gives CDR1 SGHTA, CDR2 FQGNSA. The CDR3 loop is CASSLAGNTEACF. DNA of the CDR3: TGTGCCAGCAGCTTAGCCGGGAACACTGAAGCTTGCTTT. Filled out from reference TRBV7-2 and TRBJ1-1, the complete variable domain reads GAGVSQSPSNKVTEKGKDVELRCDPISGHTALYWYRQSLGQGLEFLIYFQGNSAPDKSGLPSDRFSAERTGGSVSTLTIQRTQQEDSAVYLCASSLAGNTEACFGQGTRLTVV.

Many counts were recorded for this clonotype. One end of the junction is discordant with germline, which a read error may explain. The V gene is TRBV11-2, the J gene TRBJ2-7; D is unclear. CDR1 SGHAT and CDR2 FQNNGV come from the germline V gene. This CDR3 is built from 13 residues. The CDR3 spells CASNLVWDNEQYF. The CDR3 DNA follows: TGTGCCAGCAACTTAGTTTGGGATAACGAGCAGTACTTC. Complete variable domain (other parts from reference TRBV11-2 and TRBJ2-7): EAGVAQSPRYKIIEKRQSVAFWCNPISGHATLYWYQQILGQGPKLLIQFQNNGVVDDSQLPKDRFSAERLKGVDSTLKIQPAKLEDSAVYLCASNLVWDNEQYFGPGTRLTVT.

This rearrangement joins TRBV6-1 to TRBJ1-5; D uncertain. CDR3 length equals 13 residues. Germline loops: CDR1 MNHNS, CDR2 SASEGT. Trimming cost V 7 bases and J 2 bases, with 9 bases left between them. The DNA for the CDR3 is TGTGCCAGCACGGACCTTCGCAATCAGCCCCAGCATTTT. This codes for CASTDLRNQPQHF.

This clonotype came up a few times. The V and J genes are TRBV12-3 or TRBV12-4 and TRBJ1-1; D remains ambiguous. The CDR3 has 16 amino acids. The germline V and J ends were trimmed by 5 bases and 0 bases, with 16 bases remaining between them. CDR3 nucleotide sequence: TGTGCCAGCAGTCGGTACCCCGGGTCTTTGAACACTGAAGCTTTCTTT. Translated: CASSRYPGSLNTEAFF.

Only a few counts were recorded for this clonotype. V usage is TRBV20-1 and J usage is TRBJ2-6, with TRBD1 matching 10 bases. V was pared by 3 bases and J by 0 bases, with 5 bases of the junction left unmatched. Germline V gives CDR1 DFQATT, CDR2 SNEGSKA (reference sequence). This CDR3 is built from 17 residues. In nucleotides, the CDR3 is TGCAGTGCTAGTTCAGGACAGGGGGACTCTGGGGCCAACGTCCTGACTTTC. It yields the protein CSASSGQGDSGANVLTF.

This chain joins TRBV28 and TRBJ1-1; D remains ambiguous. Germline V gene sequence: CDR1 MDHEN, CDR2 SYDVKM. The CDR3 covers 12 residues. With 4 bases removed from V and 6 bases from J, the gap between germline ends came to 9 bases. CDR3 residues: CASSSLSPEAFF. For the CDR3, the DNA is TGTGCCAGCAGTTCCCTCAGCCCTGAAGCTTTCTTT.

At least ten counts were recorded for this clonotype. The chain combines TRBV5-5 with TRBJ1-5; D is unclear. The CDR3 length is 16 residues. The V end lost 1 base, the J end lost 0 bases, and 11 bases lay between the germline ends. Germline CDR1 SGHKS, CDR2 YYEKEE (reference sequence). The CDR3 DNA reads TGTGCCAGCAGCTTGTATCCAGGCAATAGCAATCAGCCCCAGCATTTT. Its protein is CASSLYPGNSNQPQHF.

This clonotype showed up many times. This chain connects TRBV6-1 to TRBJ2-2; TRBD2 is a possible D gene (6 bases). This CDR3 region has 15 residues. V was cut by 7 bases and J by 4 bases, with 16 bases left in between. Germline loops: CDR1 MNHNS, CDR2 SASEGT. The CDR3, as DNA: TGTGCCAGCACCCCTGGAGGGCGTAGCACCGGGGAGCTGTTTTTT. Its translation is CASTPGGRSTGELFF.

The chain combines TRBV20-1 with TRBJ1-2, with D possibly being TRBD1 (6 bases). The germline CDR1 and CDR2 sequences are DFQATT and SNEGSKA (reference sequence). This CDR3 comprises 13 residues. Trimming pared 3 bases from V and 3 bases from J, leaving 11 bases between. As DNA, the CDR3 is TGCAGTGCTAGGGAGGACAGCTACTATGGCTACACCTTC. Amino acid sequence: CSAREDSYYGYTF.

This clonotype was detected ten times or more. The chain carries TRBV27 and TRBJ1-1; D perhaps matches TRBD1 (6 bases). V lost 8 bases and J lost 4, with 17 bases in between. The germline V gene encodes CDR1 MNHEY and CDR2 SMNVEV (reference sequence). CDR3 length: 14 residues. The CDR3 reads CASQRTATATEAFF. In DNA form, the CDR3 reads TGTGCCAGCCAGCGGACAGCGACGGCCACTGAAGCTTTCTTT.

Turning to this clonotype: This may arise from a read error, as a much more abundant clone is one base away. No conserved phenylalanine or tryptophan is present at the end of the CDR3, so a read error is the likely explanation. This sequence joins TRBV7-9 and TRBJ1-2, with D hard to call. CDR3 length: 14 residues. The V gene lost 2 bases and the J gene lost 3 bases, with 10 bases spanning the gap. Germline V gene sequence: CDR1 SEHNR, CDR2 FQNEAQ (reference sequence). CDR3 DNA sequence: TGTGCCAGCAGCTTATCTTTGACGGACTATGGCTACACCGTC. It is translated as CASSLSLTDYGYTV.

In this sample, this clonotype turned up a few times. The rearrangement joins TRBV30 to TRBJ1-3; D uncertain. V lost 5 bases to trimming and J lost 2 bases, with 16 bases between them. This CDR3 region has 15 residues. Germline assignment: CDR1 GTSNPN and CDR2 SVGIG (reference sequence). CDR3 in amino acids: CAWSPGSQPGNTIYF. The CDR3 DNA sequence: TGTGCCTGGTCCCCCGGCTCCCAACCTGGAAACACCATATATTTT.